Listed here are 23 T cell receptor beta chains from one sample, sequenced in a study of T-cell memory formation after mild COVID-19. Via MiXCR, TCRdb re-called the 5' RACE reads, giving one row per CDR3 protein. Of roughly 400,000 distinct CDR3 sequences listed, 24% are singletons. The sequenced material came from PBMCs or a T cell subset sorted from them (not recorded which). These receptors all come from an adult woman who had mild COVID-19 (a few samples of this study predate the infection). Cell type and time point are not known.

The V and J genes are TRBV6-5 and TRBJ2-7; TRBD2 agrees at 8 bases. The junction had 10 bases not matched to a gene; V was cut back by 1 base and J by 5 bases. CDR3 length: 16 amino acids. CDR1 and CDR2 (germline): MNHEY, SVGAGI. Here the CDR3 DNA reads TGTGCCAGCAGTTACTGGCCCCAGCGGGAGCACGACGAGCAGTACTTC. As protein: CASSYWPQREHDEQYF.

This clonotype was recorded a few times. A junction end diverges from the germline sequence, so it may reflect a read error. V is TRBV20-1 and J is TRBJ2-1, with D possibly matching TRBD2 (5 bases). The CDR3 has 14 amino acids. In germline, CDR1 is DFQATT, CDR2 SNEGSKA (reference sequence). CDR3 coding DNA: TGCAGTGCTAGACCGCAGGACTCCAACAATGAGCAGTTCTTC. As protein: CSARPQDSNNEQFF.

This clonotype was recorded a few times. The chain recombines TRBV5-1 with TRBJ2-7, with D uncertain. This CDR3 contains 13 residues. V lost 6 bases, J lost 2 bases, and 12 bases lay in between. The germline V gene encodes CDR1 SGHRS and CDR2 YFSETQ. CDR3 coding DNA: TGCGCCAGCAAACAAGACGGCACCTACGAGCAGTACTTC. Amino acids: CASKQDGTYEQYF.

This clonotype was recorded a few times. The chain carries TRBV12-3 or TRBV12-4 and TRBJ1-6; TRBD1 is a possible D gene (5 bases). The V end lost 7 bases, the J end lost 3 bases, and 19 bases lay between the germline ends. The CDR3 length is 17 residues. The CDR3 DNA follows: TGTGCCAGCATCTTGGGTGTGAGGGACTTCTATAATTCACCCCTCCACTTT. Translation gives CASILGVRDFYNSPLHF.

This clonotype came up many times. The junction departs from germline at one end; a sequencing error may be responsible. V is TRBV5-1 and J is TRBJ2-3; D not certain. There are 11 residues in the CDR3. Looked up from germline, CDR1 is SGHRS and CDR2 is YFSETQ. CDR3 loop: CASSSTDTQYF. As DNA, the CDR3 is TGTGCCAGCAGCTCCACAGATACGCAGTATTTT.

This clonotype was seen more than once but under ten times. The chain employs TRBV7-9 and TRBJ2-1, with a weak D call TRBD1 (6 bases). CDR3 length: 13 residues. The V gene lost 10 bases and the J gene lost 6 bases, with 16 bases spanning the gap. Germline V CDR1 and CDR2: SEHNR, FQNEAQ (reference sequence). In nucleotides, the CDR3 is TGTGCCACCCTTGAGGGGGACGGCAATGAGCAGTTCTTC. Translating it yields CATLEGDGNEQFF. Full variable domain (missing parts from reference TRBV7-9 and TRBJ2-1): DTGVSQNPRHKITKRGQNVTFRCDPISEHNRLYWYRQTLGQGPEFLTYFQNEAQLEKSRLLSDRFSAERPKGSFSTLEIQRTEQGDSAMYLCATLEGDGNEQFFGPGTRLTVL.

The chain couples TRBV7-2 to TRBJ2-3; a weak D match, TRBD2 (5 bases). This CDR3 contains 15 residues. Germline lookup yields CDR1 SGHTA and CDR2 FQGNSA. V was pared by 5 bases and J by 2 bases, with 14 bases between. In DNA, the CDR3 is TGTGCCAGCAGCAAGGAGGTTTTGGTCACAGATACGCAGTATTTT. It specifies CASSKEVLVTDTQYF. Full variable domain (remainder filled in from reference TRBV7-2 and TRBJ2-3): GAGVSQSPSNKVTEKGKDVELRCDPISGHTALYWYRQSLGQGLEFLIYFQGNSAPDKSGLPSDRFSAERTGGSVSTLTIQRTQQEDSAVYLCASSKEVLVTDTQYFGPGTRLTVL.

This rearrangement joins TRBV10-3 to TRBJ1-5; D ambiguous. This CDR3 has 12 residues. With 3 bases removed from V and 4 bases from J, the gap between germline ends came to 4 bases. From germline, CDR1 is ENHRY and CDR2 SYGVKD. Here the CDR3 DNA reads TGTGCCATCAGTGAAGTAAATCAGCCCCAGCATTTT. Its translation: CAISEVNQPQHF.

This clonotype was counted between two and nine times. The J gene is TRBJ2-1, the V gene TRBV3-1, with D unclear. This CDR3 has 17 amino acids. Germline V gives CDR1 LGHDT, CDR2 YNNKEL (reference sequence). V was trimmed by 4 bases and J by 0 bases, leaving 16 bases between them. The CDR3 DNA is TGTGCCAGCAGCCCTCGGGCCCTTGCCGACTCCTACAATGAGCAGTTCTTC. Its translation: CASSPRALADSYNEQFF.

In its sample, this clonotype was seen once. J is TRBJ2-3 and V is TRBV6-2 or TRBV6-3; 7 bases match TRBD2. Germline loops: CDR1 MNHEY, CDR2 SVGEGT. Trimming took 6 bases from V and 3 from J; bases not matched to a gene: 6. The CDR3 has 14 amino acids. As DNA, the CDR3 is TGTGCCAGCAGCCACGCCGGGGGGACAGATACGCAGTATTTT. Translated: CASSHAGGTDTQYF.

This clonotype has more than one count but fewer than ten. The V and J genes are TRBV9 and TRBJ1-5; 8 positions match TRBD1. V shed 3 bases, J shed 6 bases, and the junction held 5 bases outside the gene matches. Germline CDR1 SGDLS, CDR2 YYNGEE. This CDR3 has 14 amino acids. CDR3 region: CASSAGGSVQPQHF. The CDR3 DNA sequence: TGTGCCAGCAGCGCAGGGGGCTCGGTTCAGCCCCAGCATTTT.

The V and J genes are TRBV12-3 or TRBV12-4 and TRBJ1-2; 10 bases are a match to TRBD1. The V gene end was trimmed by 6 bases and the J gene end by 8 bases; junction bases not matched to a gene: 6. The CDR3 loop spans 13 amino acids. The CDR3 sequence: CASSRDRGRGYTF. For the CDR3, the DNA is TGTGCCAGCAGCCGGGACAGGGGAAGGGGCTACACCTTC.

This clonotype was detected many times. V usage is TRBV12-3 or TRBV12-4 and J usage is TRBJ2-5; D might be TRBD2 (6 bases). V shed 3 bases and J shed 4 bases, with 9 bases lying between them. The CDR3 contains 13 residues. CDR3 protein: CASSFRGTETQYF. CDR3 DNA sequence: TGTGCCAGCAGTTTTCGGGGGACAGAGACCCAGTACTTC.

This clonotype was recorded a few times. CDR3 nucleotide sequence: TGTGCCAGCAGTGAATGGGGGGGCAATCAGCCCCAGCATTTT. Its translation: CASSEWGGNQPQHF. The chain couples TRBV6-1 to TRBJ1-5; the D gene is possibly TRBD1 (5 bases). Germline V CDR1 and CDR2: MNHNS, SASEGT. Trimming left V 2 bases short and J 2 bases short, with 7 bases between. The CDR3 covers 14 residues.

The chain has TRBV23-1 and TRBJ2-1; D unclear. TRBV23-1 is an open reading frame whose function is uncertain. The V end lost 4 bases, the J end lost 6 bases, and 13 bases lay between the germline ends. There are 14 residues in the CDR3. In nucleotides, the CDR3 is TGCGCCAGCAGTCCCACCGGAGTAGGCAATGAGCAGTTCTTC. Residues: CASSPTGVGNEQFF.

The chain couples TRBV6-5 to TRBJ2-3; tentative D call: TRBD2 (5 bases). V was cut by 0 bases and J by 5 bases, with 9 bases left in between. Looked up from germline, CDR1 is MNHEY and CDR2 is SVGAGI. The CDR3 sequence is 14 residues long. The DNA of the CDR3 is TGTGCCAGCAGTTACTCGGGAGTTGGAGATACGCAGTATTTT. It codes for CASSYSGVGDTQYF.

V usage is TRBV18 and J usage is TRBJ1-3; D call uncertain. Germline V CDR1 and CDR2: KGHSH, LQKENI. With 5 bases removed from V and 0 bases from J, the gap between germline ends came to 14 bases. This CDR3 spans 16 amino acids. The CDR3 loop reads CASSSTDGFSGNTIYF. DNA of the CDR3: TGTGCCAGCTCATCAACCGACGGATTCTCTGGAAACACCATATATTTT.

This clonotype occurred a few times. The chain is built from TRBV7-2 and TRBJ1-2, with no clear D. Trimming shortened V by 3 bases and J by 4 bases, and 18 bases separated the two germline ends. CDR1 is SGHTA, CDR2 FQGNSA, per germline. The CDR3 consists of 16 residues. The CDR3 protein is CASSLTGQGQGYGYTF. The CDR3 DNA reads as TGTGCCAGCAGCTTGACCGGCCAAGGGCAAGGCTATGGCTACACCTTC.

This clonotype turned up a few times. The chain recombines TRBV6-5 with TRBJ2-2; tentatively, D is TRBD1 or TRBD2 (6 bases each). With 5 bases removed from V and 3 bases from J, the gap between germline ends came to 22 bases. The CDR3 has 18 residues. Germline values: CDR1 MNHEY, CDR2 SVGAGI. The CDR3 DNA is TGTGCCAGCAGTCCGCCCTCTCTGGAAGGGGGGCACACCGGGGAGCTGTTTTTT. Residues: CASSPPSLEGGHTGELFF.

The V gene is TRBV24-1, the J gene TRBJ2-5, with TRBD2 matching over 9 bases. Losses at the gene ends were 3 bases for V and 6 bases for J; bases not matched to a gene: 10. The CDR3 is made up of 16 amino acids. The germline gives CDR1 KGHDR, CDR2 SFDVKD. CDR3: CATSDPLTSGGKTQYF. The CDR3, as DNA: TGTGCCACCAGTGATCCCTTGACTAGCGGTGGGAAGACCCAGTACTTC.

The genes are TRBV6-5 and TRBJ1-2; maybe TRBD1 (6 bases). The germline V gene has CDR1 MNHEY and CDR2 SVGAGI. V lost 0 bases to trimming and J lost 4 bases, with 9 bases between them. This CDR3 spans 14 amino acids. CDR3 protein: CASSYSIGGYGYTF. The CDR3 coding sequence is TGTGCCAGCAGTTACTCGATAGGGGGCTATGGCTACACCTTC.

This clonotype was found a few times. The chain links TRBV10-3 to TRBJ1-1; D may be TRBD1 (6 bases). Germline V gives CDR1 ENHRY, CDR2 SYGVKD. There are 16 residues in the CDR3. V shed 5 bases and J shed 5 bases, with 21 bases lying between them. CDR3 amino acids: CAISMNSGQWGTEAFF. CDR3 sequence (DNA): TGTGCCATCAGTATGAATTCCGGACAGTGGGGGACTGAAGCTTTCTTT.

This clonotype has just a few counts. This sequence joins TRBV20-1 and TRBJ2-1, with TRBD2 matching 11 bases. CDR1 and CDR2 from the germline V gene are DFQATT and SNEGSKA (reference sequence). J was trimmed by 7 bases and V by 4 bases; bases with no gene match: 12. The CDR3 runs 16 residues. The CDR3 spells CSATDSGRGFGNEQFF. The CDR3 DNA reads TGCAGTGCTACCGATAGCGGGAGGGGATTCGGGAATGAGCAGTTCTTC.